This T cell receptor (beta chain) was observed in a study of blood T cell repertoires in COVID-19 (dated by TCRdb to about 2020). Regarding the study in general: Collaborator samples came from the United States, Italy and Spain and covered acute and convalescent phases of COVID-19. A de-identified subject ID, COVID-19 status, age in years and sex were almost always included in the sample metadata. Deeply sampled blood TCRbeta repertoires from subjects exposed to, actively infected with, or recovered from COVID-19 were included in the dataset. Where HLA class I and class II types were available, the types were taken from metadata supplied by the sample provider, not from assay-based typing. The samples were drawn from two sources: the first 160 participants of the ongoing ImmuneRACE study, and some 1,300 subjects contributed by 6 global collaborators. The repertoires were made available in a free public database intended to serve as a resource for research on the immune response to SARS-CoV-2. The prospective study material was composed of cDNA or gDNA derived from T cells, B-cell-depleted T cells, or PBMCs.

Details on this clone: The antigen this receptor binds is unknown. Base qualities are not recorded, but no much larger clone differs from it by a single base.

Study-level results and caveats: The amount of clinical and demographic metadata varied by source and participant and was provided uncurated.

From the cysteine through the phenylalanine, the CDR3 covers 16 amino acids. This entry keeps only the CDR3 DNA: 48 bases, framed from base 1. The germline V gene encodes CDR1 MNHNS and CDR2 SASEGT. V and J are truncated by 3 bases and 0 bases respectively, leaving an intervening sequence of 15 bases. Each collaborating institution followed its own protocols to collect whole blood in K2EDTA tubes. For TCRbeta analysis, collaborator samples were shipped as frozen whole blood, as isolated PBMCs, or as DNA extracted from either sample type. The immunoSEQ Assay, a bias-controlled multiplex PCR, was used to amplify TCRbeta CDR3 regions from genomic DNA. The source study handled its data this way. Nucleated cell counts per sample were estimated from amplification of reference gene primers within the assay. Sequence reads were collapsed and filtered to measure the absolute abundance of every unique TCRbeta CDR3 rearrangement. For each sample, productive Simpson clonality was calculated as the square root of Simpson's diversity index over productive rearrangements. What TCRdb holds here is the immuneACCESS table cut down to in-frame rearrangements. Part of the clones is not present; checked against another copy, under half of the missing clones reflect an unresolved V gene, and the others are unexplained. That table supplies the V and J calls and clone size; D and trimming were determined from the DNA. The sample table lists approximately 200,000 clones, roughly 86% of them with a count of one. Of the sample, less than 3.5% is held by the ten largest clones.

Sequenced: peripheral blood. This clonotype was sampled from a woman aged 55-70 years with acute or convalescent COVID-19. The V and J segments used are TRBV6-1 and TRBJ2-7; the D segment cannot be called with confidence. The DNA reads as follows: TGTGCCAGCAGTGACCTTCCGCAGGCGAGCTCCTACGAGCAGTACTTC. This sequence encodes CASSDLPQASSYEQYF.